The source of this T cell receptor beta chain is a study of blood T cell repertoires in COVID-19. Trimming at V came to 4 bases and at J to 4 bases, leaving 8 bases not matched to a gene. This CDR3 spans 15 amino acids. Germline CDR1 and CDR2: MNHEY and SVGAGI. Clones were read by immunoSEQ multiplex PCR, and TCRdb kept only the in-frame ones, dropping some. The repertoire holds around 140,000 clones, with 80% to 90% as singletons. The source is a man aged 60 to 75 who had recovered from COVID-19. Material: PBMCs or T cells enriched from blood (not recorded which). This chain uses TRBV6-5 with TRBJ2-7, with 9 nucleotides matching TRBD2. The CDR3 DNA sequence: TGTGCCAGCAGTTTGTATCGGCGGGGGGGATACGAGCAGTACTTC. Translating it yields CASSLYRRGGYEQYF.